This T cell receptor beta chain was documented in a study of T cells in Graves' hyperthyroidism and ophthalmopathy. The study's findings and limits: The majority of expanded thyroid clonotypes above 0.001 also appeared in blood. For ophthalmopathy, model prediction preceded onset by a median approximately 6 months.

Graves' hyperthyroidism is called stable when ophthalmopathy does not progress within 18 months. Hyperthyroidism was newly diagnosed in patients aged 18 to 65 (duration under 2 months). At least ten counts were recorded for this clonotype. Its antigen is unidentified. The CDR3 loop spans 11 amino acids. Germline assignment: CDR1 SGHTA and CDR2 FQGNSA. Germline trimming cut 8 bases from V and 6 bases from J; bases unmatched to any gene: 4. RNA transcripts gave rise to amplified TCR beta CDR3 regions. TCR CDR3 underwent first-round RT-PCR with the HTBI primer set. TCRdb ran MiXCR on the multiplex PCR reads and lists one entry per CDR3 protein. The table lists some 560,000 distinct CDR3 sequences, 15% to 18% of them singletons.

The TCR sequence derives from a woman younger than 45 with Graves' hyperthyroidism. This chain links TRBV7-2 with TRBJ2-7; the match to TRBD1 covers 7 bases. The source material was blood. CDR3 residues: CASQGEIEQYF. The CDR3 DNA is TGTGCCAGCCAGGGGGAGATCGAGCAGTACTTC.